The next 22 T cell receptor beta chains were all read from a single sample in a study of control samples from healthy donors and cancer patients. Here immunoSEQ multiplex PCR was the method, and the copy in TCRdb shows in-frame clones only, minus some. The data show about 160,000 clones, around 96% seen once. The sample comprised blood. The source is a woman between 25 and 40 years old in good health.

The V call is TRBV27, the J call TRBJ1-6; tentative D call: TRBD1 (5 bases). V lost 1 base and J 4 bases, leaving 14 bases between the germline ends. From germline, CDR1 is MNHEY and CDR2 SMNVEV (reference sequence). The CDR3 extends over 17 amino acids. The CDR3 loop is CASSLFGPGLYNSPLHF. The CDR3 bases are TGTGCCAGCAGTTTATTTGGTCCGGGGCTGTATAATTCACCCCTCCACTTT.

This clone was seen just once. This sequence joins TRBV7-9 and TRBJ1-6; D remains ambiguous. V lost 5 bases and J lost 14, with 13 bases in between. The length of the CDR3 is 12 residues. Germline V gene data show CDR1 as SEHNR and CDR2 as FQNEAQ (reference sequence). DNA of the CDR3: TGTGCCAGCAGCCGTCAAAATAACGCCCTCCACTTT. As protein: CASSRQNNALHF.

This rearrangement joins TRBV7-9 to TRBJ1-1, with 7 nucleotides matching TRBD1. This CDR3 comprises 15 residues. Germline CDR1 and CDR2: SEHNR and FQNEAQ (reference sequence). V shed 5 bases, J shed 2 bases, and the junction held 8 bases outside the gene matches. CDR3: CASSLGGRRNTEAFF. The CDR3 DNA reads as TGTGCCAGCAGCCTAGGGGGCAGGCGAAACACTGAAGCTTTCTTT.

The CDR3 here is CASSVGGRAGDTQYF. Written as DNA, the CDR3 is TGCGCCAGCAGCGTCGGCGGAAGGGCAGGAGATACGCAGTATTTT. The chain couples TRBV5-1 to TRBJ2-3; D is ambiguous. V shed 4 bases and J shed 5 bases, with 17 bases lying between them. CDR1 is SGHRS and CDR2 is YFSETQ in the germline V gene. This CDR3 has 15 amino acids.

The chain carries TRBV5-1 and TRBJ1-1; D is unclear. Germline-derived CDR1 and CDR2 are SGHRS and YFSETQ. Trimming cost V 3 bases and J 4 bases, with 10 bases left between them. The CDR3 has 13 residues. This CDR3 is CASSSYSSTEAFF. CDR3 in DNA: TGCGCCAGCAGCTCGTACAGCAGCACTGAAGCTTTCTTT.

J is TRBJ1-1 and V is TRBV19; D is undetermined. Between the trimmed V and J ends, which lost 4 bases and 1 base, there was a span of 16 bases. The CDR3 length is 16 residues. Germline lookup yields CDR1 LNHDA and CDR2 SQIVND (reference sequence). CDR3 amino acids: CASSTGRKTGNTEAFF. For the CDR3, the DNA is TGTGCCAGTAGTACTGGCCGTAAGACGGGGAACACTGAAGCTTTCTTT.

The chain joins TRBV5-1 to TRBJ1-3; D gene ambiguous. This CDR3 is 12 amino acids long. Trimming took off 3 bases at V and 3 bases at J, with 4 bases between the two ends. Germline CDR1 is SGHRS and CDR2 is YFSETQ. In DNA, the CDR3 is TGCGCCAGCAGCTATGATGGAAACACCATATATTTT. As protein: CASSYDGNTIYF. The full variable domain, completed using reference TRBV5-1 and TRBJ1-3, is KAGVTQTPRYLIKTRGQQVTLSCSPISGHRSVSWYQQTPGQGLQFLFEYFSETQRNKGNFPGRFSGRQFSNSRSEMNVSTLELGDSALYLCASSYDGNTIYFGEGSWLTVV.

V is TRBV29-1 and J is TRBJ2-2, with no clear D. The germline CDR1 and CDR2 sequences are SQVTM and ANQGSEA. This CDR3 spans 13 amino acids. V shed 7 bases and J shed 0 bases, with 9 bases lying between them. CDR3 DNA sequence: TGCAGCGGTTATAACGCGAACACCGGGGAGCTGTTTTTT. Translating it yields CSGYNANTGELFF.

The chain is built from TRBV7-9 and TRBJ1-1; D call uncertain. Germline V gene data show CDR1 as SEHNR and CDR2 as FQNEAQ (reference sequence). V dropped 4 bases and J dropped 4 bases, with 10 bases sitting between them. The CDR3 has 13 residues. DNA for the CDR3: TGTGCCAGCAGCTACTCAGAGGGCACTGAAGCTTTCTTT. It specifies CASSYSEGTEAFF.

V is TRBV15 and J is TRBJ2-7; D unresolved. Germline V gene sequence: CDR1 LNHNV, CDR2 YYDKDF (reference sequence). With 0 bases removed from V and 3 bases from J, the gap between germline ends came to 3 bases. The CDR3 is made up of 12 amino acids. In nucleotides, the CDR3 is TGTGCCACCAGCAGAGAAGGCTACGAGCAGTACTTC. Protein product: CATSREGYEQYF.

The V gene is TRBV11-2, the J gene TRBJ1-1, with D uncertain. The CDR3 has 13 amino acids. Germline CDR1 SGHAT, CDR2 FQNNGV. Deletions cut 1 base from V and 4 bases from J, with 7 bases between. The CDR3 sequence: CASSLVSGTEAFF. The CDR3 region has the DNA TGTGCCAGCAGCTTAGTCTCTGGCACTGAAGCTTTCTTT.

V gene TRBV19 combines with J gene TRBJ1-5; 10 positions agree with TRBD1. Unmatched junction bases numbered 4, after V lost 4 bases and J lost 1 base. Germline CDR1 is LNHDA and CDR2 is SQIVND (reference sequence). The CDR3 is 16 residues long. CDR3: CASSKDRGSSNQPQHF. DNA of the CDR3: TGTGCCAGTAGTAAGGACAGGGGGTCAAGCAATCAGCCCCAGCATTTT.

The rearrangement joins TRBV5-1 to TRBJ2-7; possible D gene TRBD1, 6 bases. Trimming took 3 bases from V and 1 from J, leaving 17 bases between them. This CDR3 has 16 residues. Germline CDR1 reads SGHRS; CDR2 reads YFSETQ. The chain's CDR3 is CASSSRPGQLSYEQYF. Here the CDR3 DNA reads TGCGCCAGCAGCTCCCGGCCCGGACAGCTTTCCTACGAGCAGTACTTC.

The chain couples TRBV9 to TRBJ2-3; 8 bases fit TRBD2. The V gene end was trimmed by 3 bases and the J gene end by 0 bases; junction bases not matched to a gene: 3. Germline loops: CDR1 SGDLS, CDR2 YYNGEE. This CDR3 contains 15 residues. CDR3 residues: CASSDSGISTDTQYF. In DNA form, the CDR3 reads TGTGCCAGCAGCGATAGCGGGATTAGCACAGATACGCAGTATTTT. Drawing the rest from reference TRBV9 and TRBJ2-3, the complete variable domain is DSGVTQTPKHLITATGQRVTLRCSPRSGDLSVYWYQQSLDQGLQFLIQYYNGEERAKGNILERFSAQQFPDLHSELNLSSLELGDSALYFCASSDSGISTDTQYFGPGTRLTVL.

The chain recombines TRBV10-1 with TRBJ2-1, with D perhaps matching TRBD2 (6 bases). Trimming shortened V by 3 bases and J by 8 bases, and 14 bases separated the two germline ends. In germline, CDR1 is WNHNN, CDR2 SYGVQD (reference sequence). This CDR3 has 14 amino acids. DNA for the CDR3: TGCGCCAGCAGTGAAACTAGCTGGGAGGATGAGCAGTTCTTC. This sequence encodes CASSETSWEDEQFF.

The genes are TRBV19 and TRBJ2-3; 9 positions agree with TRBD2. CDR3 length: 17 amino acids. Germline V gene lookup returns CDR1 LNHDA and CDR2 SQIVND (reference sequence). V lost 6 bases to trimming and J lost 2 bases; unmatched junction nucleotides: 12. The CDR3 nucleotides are TGTGCCAGTAGCAATAATGGGCTAGCGGGACCCACAGATACGCAGTATTTT. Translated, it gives CASSNNGLAGPTDTQYF.

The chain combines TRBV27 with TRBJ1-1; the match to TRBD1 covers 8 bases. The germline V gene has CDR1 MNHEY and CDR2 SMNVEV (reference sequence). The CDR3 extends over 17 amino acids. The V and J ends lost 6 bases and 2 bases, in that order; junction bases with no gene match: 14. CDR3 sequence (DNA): TGTGCCAGCAGCCCAGCCCGAGCGGACAGGGCCAACACTGAAGCTTTCTTT. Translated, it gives CASSPARADRANTEAFF.

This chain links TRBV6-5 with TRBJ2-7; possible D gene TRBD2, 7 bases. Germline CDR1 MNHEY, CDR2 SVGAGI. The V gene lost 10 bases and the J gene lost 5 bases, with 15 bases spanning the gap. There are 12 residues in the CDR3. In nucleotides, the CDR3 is TGTGCCAAGGAAGGGGGGGTCGACGAGCAGTACTTC. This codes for CAKEGGVDEQYF.

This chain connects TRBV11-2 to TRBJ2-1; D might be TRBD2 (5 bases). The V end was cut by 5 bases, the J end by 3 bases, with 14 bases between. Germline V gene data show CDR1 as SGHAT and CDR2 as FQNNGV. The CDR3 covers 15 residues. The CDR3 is CASSTTRPDYNEQFF. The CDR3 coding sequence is TGTGCCAGCAGCACAACTAGGCCCGACTACAATGAGCAGTTCTTC.

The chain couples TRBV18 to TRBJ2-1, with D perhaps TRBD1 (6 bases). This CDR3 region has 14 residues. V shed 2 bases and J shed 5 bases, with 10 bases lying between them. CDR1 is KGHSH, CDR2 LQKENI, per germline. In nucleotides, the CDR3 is TGTGCCAGCTCACCAACCAGGACAGACAATGAGCAGTTCTTC. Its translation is CASSPTRTDNEQFF. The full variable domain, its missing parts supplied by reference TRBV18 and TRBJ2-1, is NAGVMQNPRHLVRRRGQEARLRCSPMKGHSHVYWYRQLPEEGLKFMVYLQKENIIDESGMPKERFSAEFPKEGPSILRIQQVVRGDSAAYFCASSPTRTDNEQFFGPGTRLTVL.

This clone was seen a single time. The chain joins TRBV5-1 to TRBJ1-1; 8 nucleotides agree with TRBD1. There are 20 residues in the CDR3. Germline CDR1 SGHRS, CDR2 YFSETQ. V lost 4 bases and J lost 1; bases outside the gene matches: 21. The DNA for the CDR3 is TGCGCCAGCAGCAAAACAAATCCGGGACAGGCCAGGGGCAAGAACACTGAAGCTTTCTTT. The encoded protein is CASSKTNPGQARGKNTEAFF. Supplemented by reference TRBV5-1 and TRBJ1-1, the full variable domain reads KAGVTQTPRYLIKTRGQQVTLSCSPISGHRSVSWYQQTPGQGLQFLFEYFSETQRNKGNFPGRFSGRQFSNSRSEMNVSTLELGDSALYLCASSKTNPGQARGKNTEAFFGQGTRLTVV.

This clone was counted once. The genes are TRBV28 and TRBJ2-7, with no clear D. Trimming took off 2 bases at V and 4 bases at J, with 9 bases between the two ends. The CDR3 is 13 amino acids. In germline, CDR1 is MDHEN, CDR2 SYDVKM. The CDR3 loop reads CASSLPTRYEQYF. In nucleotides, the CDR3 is TGTGCCAGCAGTTTACCCACACGGTACGAGCAGTACTTC.